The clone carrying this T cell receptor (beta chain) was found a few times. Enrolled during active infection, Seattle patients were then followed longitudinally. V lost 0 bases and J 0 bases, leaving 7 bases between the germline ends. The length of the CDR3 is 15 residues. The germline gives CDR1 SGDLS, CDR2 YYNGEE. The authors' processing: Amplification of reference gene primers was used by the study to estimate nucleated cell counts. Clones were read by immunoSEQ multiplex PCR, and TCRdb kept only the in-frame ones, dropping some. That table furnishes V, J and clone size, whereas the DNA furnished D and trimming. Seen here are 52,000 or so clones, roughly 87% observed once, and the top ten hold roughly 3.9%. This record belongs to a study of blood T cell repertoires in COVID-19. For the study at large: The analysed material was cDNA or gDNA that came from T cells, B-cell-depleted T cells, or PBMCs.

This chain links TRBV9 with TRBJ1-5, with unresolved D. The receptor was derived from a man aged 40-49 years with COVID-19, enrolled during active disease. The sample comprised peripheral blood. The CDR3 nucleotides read TGTGCCAGCAGCGTAGCCGGTTATAGCAATCAGCCCCAGCATTTT. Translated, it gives CASSVAGYSNQPQHF.